This T cell receptor beta chain was retrieved from a study of blood T cells in healthy people across ages. The use of a sample-barcoded 5' primer and a J-beta primer mix characterized a second PCR of roughly 7 to 12 cycles. All samples yielded 2.5 million or more CDR3-containing paired-end reads. MiXCR was run by TCRdb on the 5' RACE reads, yielding one entry per CDR3 protein. This sample has roughly 1,500,000 distinct CDR3 sequences, with about 31% found just once. With respect to this clonotype: Antigen unknown.

General study results and limits: Fewer expanded clones and more diversity marked long-lived versus aged donors.

Total RNA amounts of at least 6 micrograms were extracted per sample. Sequenced material: blood. The sequence came from a woman younger than 45 in good health.

The CDR3 spells CASSQGGDNYEQYF. CDR3 nucleotide sequence: TGTGCCAGCAGCCAAGGAGGGGACAATTACGAGCAGTACTTC. The chain couples TRBV3-1 to TRBJ2-4, with D possibly being TRBD1 (6 bases). Matching the DNA end better, TRBJ2-7 makes the J call doubtful. This CDR3 is 14 amino acids long. The germline V gene has CDR1 LGHDT and CDR2 YNNKEL (reference sequence).